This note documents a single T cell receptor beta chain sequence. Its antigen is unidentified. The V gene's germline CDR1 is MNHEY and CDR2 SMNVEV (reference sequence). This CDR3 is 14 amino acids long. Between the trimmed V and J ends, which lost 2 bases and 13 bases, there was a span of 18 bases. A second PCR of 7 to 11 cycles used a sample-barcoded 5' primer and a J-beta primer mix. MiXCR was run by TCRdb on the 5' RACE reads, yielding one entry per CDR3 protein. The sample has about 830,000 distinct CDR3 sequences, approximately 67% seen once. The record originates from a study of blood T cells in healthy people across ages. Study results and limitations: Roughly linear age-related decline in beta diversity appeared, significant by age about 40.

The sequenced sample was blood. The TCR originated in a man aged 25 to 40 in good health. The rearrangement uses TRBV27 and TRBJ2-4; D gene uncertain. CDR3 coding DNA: TGTGCCAGCAGTTTAGGTCGGTTCTACAATGAGCAGTACTTC. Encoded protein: CASSLGRFYNEQYF.